One T cell receptor beta chain is described in this entry. Its specificity is unknown. This record belongs to a study of cytomegalovirus exposure and HLA in healthy donors. Study-wide results and caveats: Usually a TCR sequence was rare, but some public TCRs were found in many donors. The study labeled more than 150 TCR beta chains cytomegalovirus-associated.

From germline, CDR1 is MNHEY and CDR2 SMNVEV (reference sequence). Unmatched junction bases numbered 8, after V lost 4 bases and J lost 3 bases. The CDR3 has 15 amino acids. The data were produced by immunoSEQ multiplex PCR, yet TCRdb's version contains in-frame clones alone and is incomplete. Here the sample spans fewer than 350,000 clones, approximately 90% being singletons. The V and J genes are TRBV27 and TRBJ2-5; 7 positions match TRBD1. The TCR comes from a young woman in good health and CMV-seronegative. Material for sequencing was PBMCs. The CDR3 DNA sequence: TGTGCCAGCAGTTCCCTGACAGGGCAGAAAGAGACCCAGTACTTC. It translates to CASSSLTGQKETQYF.